The sequence of this TCR beta chain was determined in a study of blood T cell repertoires in COVID-19. Only in-frame clones appear in the TCRdb table, and some are missing; sequencing was by immunoSEQ multiplex PCR. The sample carries fewer than 150,000 clones, approximately 80% recorded once. Trimming removed 6 bases at V and 1 base at J, with 13 bases between. The CDR3 totals 15 residues. CDR1 and CDR2 from the germline V gene are LGHDT and YNNKEL (reference sequence). The V and J genes are TRBV3-1 (or the pseudogene TRBV3-2) and TRBJ1-3, with D unresolved. The sample consisted of peripheral blood. This receptor was taken from a woman between 45 and 60 years old with acute or convalescent COVID-19. CDR3 region: CASSPRWSSGNTIYF. The CDR3, as DNA: TGTGCCAGCAGTCCGCGCTGGAGTTCTGGAAACACCATATATTTT.